This TCR beta chain originates from a study of T cells in Graves' hyperthyroidism and ophthalmopathy. The source material, RNA transcripts, was used to amplify TCR beta CDR3 regions. The primer set for the first-round RT-PCR of the TCR CDR3 was HTBI. TCRdb used MiXCR to reprocess the multiplex PCR reads, holding one entry per CDR3 protein. The sample holds around 600,000 distinct CDR3 sequences, 45% seen once. Germline loops: CDR1 SEHNR, CDR2 FQNEAQ (reference sequence). This CDR3 is built from 15 residues. V gave up 3 bases and J gave up 5 bases, with 17 bases separating them. The origin of this receptor is an adult man with Graves' disease, either hyperthyroidism or ophthalmopathy (not recorded which). The chain carries TRBV7-9 and TRBJ2-7; possibly TRBD1 for D (6 bases). Material for sequencing was peripheral blood or thyroid tissue (not recorded which). CDR3 residues: CASSFRDTAVDEQYF. CDR3 DNA: TGTGCCAGCAGCTTCCGGGACACGGCCGTAGACGAGCAGTACTTC.